The TCR beta chain under discussion was sequenced for a study of technical replicates of blood from four donors (dated by TCRdb to about 2017). Regarding this clone: Its antigen is currently not known. One base away there is no much larger clone; base qualities are not given.

The library was obtained by the immunoSEQ multiplex PCR assay. This is the immuneACCESS table as TCRdb keeps it, with only in-frame sequences that have V and J called. A part of the clones is gone; compared with another copy, unresolved V genes explain less than half, and the rest is unexplained. Across this sample there are more than 65,000 clones, with approximately 93% seen only once. The ten top clones hold around 0.38% of the sample. The sequence derives from a human donor in good health. Sequencing was done on a sample of T cells isolated from PBMCs.

The CDR3 corresponds to CASSQGMSGSVTDTQYF. The DNA sequence is as follows: TGTGCCAGCAGCCAAGGGATGAGCGGGAGCGTCACAGATACGCAGTATTTT. This chain is built from TRBV4-2 and TRBJ2-3; TRBD2 matches 8 bases in the middle. Germline trimming amounts to 1 base on V and 2 bases on J, with 8 as the count of junction bases outside the gene matches. The CDR3, from cysteine to phenylalanine, totals 17 residues. The kept DNA is CDR3 alone, 51 bases in frame from the first base. CDR1 LGHNA and CDR2 YNFKEQ were looked up in the germline V gene.